This TCR beta chain comes out of a study of blood T cell repertoires in COVID-19. Study-wide context: Spain, Italy and the United States supplied samples that represented acute and convalescent COVID-19. The cDNA or gDNA used as material had been derived from T cells, B-cell-depleted T cells, or PBMCs.

Original processing methods: From reference gene primer amplification, estimates of nucleated cell counts were derived. Libraries were prepared by immunoSEQ multiplex PCR; TCRdb keeps only in-frame clonotypes and omits some of them. The D gene and trimming were derived from the DNA, and the V and J assignments and clone size from that table. Of approximately 160,000 clones in the sample, 70% to 80% are singletons; the top ten hold approximately 8%. Germline assignment: CDR1 ENHRY and CDR2 SYGVKD. V was shortened by 4 bases and J by 1 base, with 12 bases between the two germline ends. The CDR3 consists of 15 residues.

The sample was peripheral blood. V gene TRBV10-3 combines with J gene TRBJ2-3; perhaps TRBD2 as D (7 bases). This TCR was sampled from a man aged 55 to 70 with acute or convalescent COVID-19. CDR3 coding DNA: TGTGCCATCAGTGTTGGGGGGGCCGGCACAGATACGCAGTATTTT. As protein: CAISVGGAGTDTQYF.